Each of the 13 T cell receptor beta chains below was sequenced from the same sample in a study of blood T cell repertoires in COVID-19. Repertoires were generated with immunoSEQ multiplex PCR, while TCRdb's copy carries only in-frame clones and drops some. Of about 150,000 clones listed, 80% to 90% are singletons. Material: peripheral blood. The receptor set was obtained from a woman aged 55-75 years with active COVID-19.

J is TRBJ1-2 and V is TRBV28, with D unclear. The germline CDR1 and CDR2 sequences are MDHEN and SYDVKM. The ends were cut back, 5 bases at V and 8 bases at J, with 12 bases in the middle. The CDR3 extends over 12 amino acids. Here the CDR3 reads CASSIDIRGYTF. Written as DNA, the CDR3 is TGTGCCAGCAGTATCGACATCAGGGGCTACACCTTC.

CDR3 amino acids: CASSQDYRWGETQYF. The CDR3 DNA is TGCGCCAGCAGCCAAGACTACAGGTGGGGAGAGACCCAGTACTTC. The chain carries TRBV4-3 and TRBJ2-5; weak D call: TRBD1 (5 bases). V lost 0 bases and J 4 bases, leaving 12 bases between the germline ends. The CDR3 contains 15 residues. The germline CDR1 and CDR2 sequences are LGHNA and YSLEER.

The chain employs TRBV4-2 and TRBJ2-2, with 11 positions matching TRBD2. Per germline, CDR1 LGHNA and CDR2 YNFKEQ. J gave up 6 bases and V 0 bases, and 3 bases lay outside the gene matches. This CDR3 has 16 amino acids. The CDR3 spells CASSQDVAGGSGELFF. In DNA form, the CDR3 reads TGTGCCAGCAGCCAAGATGTAGCGGGAGGGTCCGGGGAGCTGTTTTTT.

The CDR3 coding sequence is TGCAGCGTGACCGGGACAGGGGACACTGAAGCTTTCTTT. Protein product: CSVTGTGDTEAFF. This chain connects TRBV29-1 to TRBJ1-1; the match to TRBD1 covers 10 bases. After removal of 6 bases from V and 3 bases from J, the junction contained 4 bases not matched to a gene. The germline CDR1 and CDR2 sequences are SQVTM and ANQGSEA. The CDR3 consists of 13 residues.

The rearrangement joins TRBV18 to TRBJ2-3; TRBD2 is a possible D gene (6 bases). The germline CDR1 and CDR2 sequences are KGHSH and LQKENI. There are 15 residues in the CDR3. Trimming stripped 4 bases from V and 0 bases from J, with 11 bases between. The CDR3: CASSLRDWSTDTQYF. The CDR3 DNA reads as TGTGCCAGCTCACTTCGGGACTGGAGCACAGATACGCAGTATTTT.

This clone appeared once. This chain connects TRBV9 to TRBJ2-1; TRBD2 agrees at 13 bases. The CDR3 covers 15 residues. Trimming took 4 bases from V and 9 from J; bases not matched to a gene: 7. Germline-derived CDR1 and CDR2 are SGDLS and YYNGEE. CDR3 sequence (DNA): TGTGCCAGCAGCCGAACTAGCGGGAGGGCCACTGAGCAGTTCTTC. Translation: CASSRTSGRATEQFF. The whole variable domain, filled in from reference TRBV9 and TRBJ2-1, reads DSGVTQTPKHLITATGQRVTLRCSPRSGDLSVYWYQQSLDQGLQFLIQYYNGEERAKGNILERFSAQQFPDLHSELNLSSLELGDSALYFCASSRTSGRATEQFFGPGTRLTVL.

This clone is a singleton in its sample. The CDR3 DNA is TGTGCCAGCAGTGTTACTAGCGGGAGGCTCGTAGATACGCAGTATTTT. It specifies CASSVTSGRLVDTQYF. This chain connects TRBV6-1 to TRBJ2-3, with 12 bases lining up with TRBD2. CDR3 length: 16 residues. V lost 4 bases, J lost 5 bases, and 7 bases stayed unmatched. The germline V gene has CDR1 MNHNS and CDR2 SASEGT.

The rearrangement links TRBV3-1 (or the pseudogene TRBV3-2) to TRBJ1-3, with D tentatively TRBD1 (5 bases). CDR3 size: 15 residues. Germline CDR1 LGHDT, CDR2 YNNKEL (reference sequence). The V and J ends lost 4 bases and 7 bases respectively, with 17 bases between them. CDR3 DNA sequence: TGTGCCAGCAGCCTGGGTAGTGTTGGGGGGAACACCATATATTTT. Residues: CASSLGSVGGNTIYF.

The chain couples TRBV7-9 to TRBJ2-5; no clear D. The CDR3 contains 14 residues. Germline assignment: CDR1 SEHNR and CDR2 FQNEAQ (reference sequence). Deletions cut 5 bases from V and 3 bases from J, with 13 bases between. The CDR3 protein is CASSQPGLEETQYF. DNA of the CDR3: TGTGCCAGCAGCCAACCAGGATTAGAAGAGACCCAGTACTTC.

The V call is TRBV7-6, the J call TRBJ2-5; 11 nucleotides agree with TRBD2. V gave up 1 base and J gave up 4 bases; unmatched junction bases: 8. Per the germline V gene, CDR1 is SGHVS and CDR2 is FNYEAQ. This CDR3 has 17 amino acids. The CDR3 protein is CASSLEVSGRGRETQYF. CDR3 nucleotide sequence: TGTGCCAGCAGCTTAGAGGTTAGCGGGAGGGGAAGAGAGACCCAGTACTTC. Combining the CDR3 with reference TRBV7-6 and TRBJ2-5 gives the whole variable domain GAGVSQSPRYKVTKRGQDVALRCDPISGHVSLYWYRQALGQGPEFLTYFNYEAQQDKSGLPNDRFSAERPEGSISTLTIQRTEQRDSAMYRCASSLEVSGRGRETQYFGPGTRLLVL.

This chain uses TRBV2 with TRBJ2-5; 11 bases are shared with TRBD2. V lost 4 bases, J lost 3 bases, and 1 base stayed unmatched. The CDR3 runs to 14 residues. CDR1 and CDR2 from the germline V gene are SNHLY and FYNNEI. The CDR3 DNA sequence: TGTGCCAGCAGTGCGGGACTAGCGGAAGAGACCCAGTACTTC. The encoded protein is CASSAGLAEETQYF.

This clone was seen just once. The chain has TRBV25-1 and TRBJ1-1; TRBD1 matches 9 bases. The junction had 9 bases not matched to a gene; V was cut back by 6 bases and J by 1 base. The CDR3 extends over 16 amino acids. From germline, CDR1 is MGHDK and CDR2 SYGVNS. CDR3: CASSDTMTGGNTEAFF. As DNA, the CDR3 is TGTGCCAGCAGCGATACAATGACAGGGGGGAACACTGAAGCTTTCTTT.

The V and J genes are TRBV6-5 and TRBJ2-1; 9 bases are shared with TRBD2. CDR3 length: 13 amino acids. V lost 7 bases and J lost 12; bases outside the gene matches: 10. CDR1 is MNHEY and CDR2 is SVGAGI in the germline V gene. As DNA, the CDR3 is TGTGCCAGCAATACGGGGGGAGCGGGAGGGCAGTTCTTC. Amino acids: CASNTGGAGGQFF.